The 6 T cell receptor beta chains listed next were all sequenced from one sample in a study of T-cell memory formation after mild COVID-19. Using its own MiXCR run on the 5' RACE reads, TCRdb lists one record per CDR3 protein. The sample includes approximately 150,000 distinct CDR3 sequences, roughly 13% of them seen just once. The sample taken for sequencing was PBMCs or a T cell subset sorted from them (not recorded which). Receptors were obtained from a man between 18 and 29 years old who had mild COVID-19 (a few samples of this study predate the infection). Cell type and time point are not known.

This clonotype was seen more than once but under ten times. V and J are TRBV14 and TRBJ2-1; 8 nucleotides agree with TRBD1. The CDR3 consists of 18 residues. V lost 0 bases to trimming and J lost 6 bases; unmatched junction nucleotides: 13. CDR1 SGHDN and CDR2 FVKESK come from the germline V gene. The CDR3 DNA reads TGTGCCAGCAGCCAAGATTATAAAAGAGGGACAGGTCCCAATGAGCAGTTCTTC. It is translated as CASSQDYKRGTGPNEQFF.

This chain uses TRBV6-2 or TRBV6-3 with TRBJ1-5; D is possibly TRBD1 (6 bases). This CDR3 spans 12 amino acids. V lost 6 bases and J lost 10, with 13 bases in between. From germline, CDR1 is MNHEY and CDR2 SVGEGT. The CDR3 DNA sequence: TGTGCCAGCAGCGAGGACAGTTTACCCCAGCATTTT. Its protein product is CASSEDSLPQHF.

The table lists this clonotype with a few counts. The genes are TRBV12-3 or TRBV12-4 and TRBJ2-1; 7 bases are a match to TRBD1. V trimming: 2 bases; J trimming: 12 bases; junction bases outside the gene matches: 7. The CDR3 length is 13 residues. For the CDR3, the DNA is TGTGCCAGCAGTTTAAGGTCGAGGGGGCGGCAGTTCTTC. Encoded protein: CASSLRSRGRQFF.

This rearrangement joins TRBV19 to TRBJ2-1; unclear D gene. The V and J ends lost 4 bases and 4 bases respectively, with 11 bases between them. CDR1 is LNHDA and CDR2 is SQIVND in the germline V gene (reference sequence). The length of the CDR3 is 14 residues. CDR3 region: CASSTGSGYNEQFF. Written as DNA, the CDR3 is TGTGCCAGTAGTACCGGGTCGGGTTACAATGAGCAGTTCTTC.

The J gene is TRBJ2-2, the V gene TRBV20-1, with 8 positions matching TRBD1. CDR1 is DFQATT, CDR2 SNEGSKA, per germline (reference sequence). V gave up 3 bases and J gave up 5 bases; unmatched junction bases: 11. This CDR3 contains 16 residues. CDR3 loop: CSASIGTGMDTGELFF. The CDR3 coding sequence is TGCAGTGCTAGTATAGGGACAGGAATGGATACCGGGGAGCTGTTTTTT.

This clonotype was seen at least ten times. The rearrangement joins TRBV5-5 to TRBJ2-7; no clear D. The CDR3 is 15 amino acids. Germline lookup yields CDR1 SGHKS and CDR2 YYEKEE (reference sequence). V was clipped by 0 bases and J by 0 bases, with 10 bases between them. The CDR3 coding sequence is TGTGCCAGCAGCTTGGGGGGAATATCCTCCTACGAGCAGTACGTC. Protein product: CASSLGGISSYEQYV.